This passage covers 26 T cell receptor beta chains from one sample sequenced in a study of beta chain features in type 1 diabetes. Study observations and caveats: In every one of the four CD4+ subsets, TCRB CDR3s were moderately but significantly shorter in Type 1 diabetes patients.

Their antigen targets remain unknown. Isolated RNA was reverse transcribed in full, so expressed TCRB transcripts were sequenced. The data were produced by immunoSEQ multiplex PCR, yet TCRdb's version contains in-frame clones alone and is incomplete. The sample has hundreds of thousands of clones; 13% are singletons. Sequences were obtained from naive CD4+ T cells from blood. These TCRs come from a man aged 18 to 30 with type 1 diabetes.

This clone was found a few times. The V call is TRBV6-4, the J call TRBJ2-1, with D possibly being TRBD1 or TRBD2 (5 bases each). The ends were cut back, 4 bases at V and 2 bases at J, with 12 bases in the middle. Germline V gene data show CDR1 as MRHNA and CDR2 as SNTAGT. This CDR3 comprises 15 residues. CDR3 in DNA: TGTGCCAGCAGTGTAGGGCAGGGACCCTACAATGAGCAGTTCTTC. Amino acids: CASSVGQGPYNEQFF.

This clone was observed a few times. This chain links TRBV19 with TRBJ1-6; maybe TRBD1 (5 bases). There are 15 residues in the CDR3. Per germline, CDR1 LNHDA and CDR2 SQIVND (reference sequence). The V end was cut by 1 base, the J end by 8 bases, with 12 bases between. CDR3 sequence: CASSIGGEVDSPLHF. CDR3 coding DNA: TGTGCCAGTAGTATAGGGGGGGAGGTTGATTCACCCCTCCACTTT.

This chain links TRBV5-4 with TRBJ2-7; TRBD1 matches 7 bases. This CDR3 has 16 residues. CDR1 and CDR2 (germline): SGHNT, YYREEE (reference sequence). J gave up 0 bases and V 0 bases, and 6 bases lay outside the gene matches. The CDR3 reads CASSLVRQGVSYEQYF. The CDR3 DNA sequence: TGTGCCAGCAGCTTGGTCCGCCAGGGGGTCTCCTACGAGCAGTACTTC.

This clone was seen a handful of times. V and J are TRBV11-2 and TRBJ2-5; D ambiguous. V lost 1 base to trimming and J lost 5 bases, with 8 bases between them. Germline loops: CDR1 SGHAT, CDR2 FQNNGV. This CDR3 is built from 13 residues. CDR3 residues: CASSLAGPETQYF. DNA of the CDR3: TGTGCCAGCAGCTTAGCGGGCCCCGAGACCCAGTACTTC.

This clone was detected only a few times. As DNA, the CDR3 is TGTGCCAGTAGTCCTCGAGGCGGGAGCTCCTACAATGAGCAGTTCTTC. It yields the protein CASSPRGGSSYNEQFF. V gene TRBV19 combines with J gene TRBJ2-1; 7 bases match TRBD2. After removal of 5 bases from V and 0 bases from J, the junction contained 7 bases not matched to a gene. The CDR3 totals 16 residues. The germline V gene has CDR1 LNHDA and CDR2 SQIVND (reference sequence).

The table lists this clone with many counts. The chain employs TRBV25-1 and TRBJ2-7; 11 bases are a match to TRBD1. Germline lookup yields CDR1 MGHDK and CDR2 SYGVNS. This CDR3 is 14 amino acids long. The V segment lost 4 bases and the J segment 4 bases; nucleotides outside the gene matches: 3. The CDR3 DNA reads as TGTGCCAGCAGTGCGGACAGGGGGCGATACGAGCAGTACTTC. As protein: CASSADRGRYEQYF.

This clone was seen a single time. Here the CDR3 DNA reads TGTGCCACCGAGCGGGGGACGGCCTACAATGAGCAGTTCTTC. Protein product: CATERGTAYNEQFF. The rearrangement joins TRBV6-1 to TRBJ2-1, with 8 positions matching TRBD2. V gave up 10 bases and J gave up 2 bases; unmatched junction bases: 7. Germline V CDR1 and CDR2: MNHNS, SASEGT. The CDR3 length is 14 residues.

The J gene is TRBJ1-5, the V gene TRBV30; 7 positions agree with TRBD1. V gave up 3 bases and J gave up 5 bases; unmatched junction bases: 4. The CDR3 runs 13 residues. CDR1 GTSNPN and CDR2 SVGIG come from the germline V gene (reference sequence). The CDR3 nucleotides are TGTGCCTGGAGCCGGGACAGAGATCAGCCCCAGCATTTT. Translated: CAWSRDRDQPQHF.

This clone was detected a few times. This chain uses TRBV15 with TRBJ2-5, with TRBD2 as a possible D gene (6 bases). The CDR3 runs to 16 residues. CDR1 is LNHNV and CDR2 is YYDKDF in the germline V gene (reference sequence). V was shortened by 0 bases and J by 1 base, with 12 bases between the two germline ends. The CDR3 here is CATSREGGGSQETQYF. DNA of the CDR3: TGTGCCACCAGCAGAGAGGGGGGAGGATCCCAAGAGACCCAGTACTTC.

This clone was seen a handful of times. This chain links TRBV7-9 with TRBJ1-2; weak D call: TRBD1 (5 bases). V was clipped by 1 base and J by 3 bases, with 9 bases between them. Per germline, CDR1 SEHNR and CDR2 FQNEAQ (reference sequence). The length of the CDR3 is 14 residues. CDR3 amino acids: CASSLGDGYYGYTF. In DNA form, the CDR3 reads TGTGCCAGCAGCTTAGGGGACGGATACTATGGCTACACCTTC.

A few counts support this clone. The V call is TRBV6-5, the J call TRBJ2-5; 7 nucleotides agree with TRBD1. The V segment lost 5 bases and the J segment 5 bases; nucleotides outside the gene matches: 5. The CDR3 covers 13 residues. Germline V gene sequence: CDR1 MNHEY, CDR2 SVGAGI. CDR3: CASSDRVRETQYF. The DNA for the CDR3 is TGTGCCAGCAGTGACAGGGTCCGCGAGACCCAGTACTTC.

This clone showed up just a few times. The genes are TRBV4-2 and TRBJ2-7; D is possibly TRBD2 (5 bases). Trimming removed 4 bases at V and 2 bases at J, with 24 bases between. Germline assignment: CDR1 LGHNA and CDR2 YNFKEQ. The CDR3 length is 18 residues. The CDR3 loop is CASSRTQSGGFGAYEQYF. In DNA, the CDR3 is TGTGCCAGCAGCCGCACTCAATCTGGCGGGTTTGGGGCCTACGAGCAGTACTTC.

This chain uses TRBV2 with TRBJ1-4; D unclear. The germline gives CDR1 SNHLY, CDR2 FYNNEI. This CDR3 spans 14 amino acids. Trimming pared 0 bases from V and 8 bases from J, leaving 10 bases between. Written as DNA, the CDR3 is TGTGCCAGCAGTGAAGCGAGGACTGCAGAAAAACTGTTTTTT. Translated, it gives CASSEARTAEKLFF. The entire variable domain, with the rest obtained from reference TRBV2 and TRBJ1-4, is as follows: EPEVTQTPSHQVTQMGQEVILRCVPISNHLYFYWYRQILGQKVEFLVSFYNNEISEKSEIFDDQFSVERPDGSNFTLKIRSTKLEDSAMYFCASSEARTAEKLFFGSGTQLSVL.

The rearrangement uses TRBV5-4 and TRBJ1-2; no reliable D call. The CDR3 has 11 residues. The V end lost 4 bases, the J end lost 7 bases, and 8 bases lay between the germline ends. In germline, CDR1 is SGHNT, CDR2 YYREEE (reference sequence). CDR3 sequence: CASSLATGYTF. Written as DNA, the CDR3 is TGTGCCAGCAGCCTTGCAACTGGCTACACCTTC.

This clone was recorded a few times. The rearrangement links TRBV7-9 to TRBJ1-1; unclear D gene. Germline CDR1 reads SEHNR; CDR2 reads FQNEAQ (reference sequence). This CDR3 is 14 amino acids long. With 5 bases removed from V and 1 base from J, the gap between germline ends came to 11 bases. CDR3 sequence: CASSPDGRNTEAFF. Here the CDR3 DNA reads TGTGCCAGCAGCCCCGACGGGAGGAACACTGAAGCTTTCTTT.

DNA of the CDR3: TGTGCCTGGAACACCCTACCCGGGGGAGAAAAAAACATTCAGTACTTC. Amino acid sequence: CAWNTLPGGEKNIQYF. This rearrangement joins TRBV30 to TRBJ2-4; the D gene is possibly TRBD2 (6 bases). The CDR3 spans 16 residues. Germline V gene lookup returns CDR1 GTSNPN and CDR2 SVGIG (reference sequence). The germline V and J ends were trimmed by 4 bases and 4 bases, with 20 bases remaining between them.

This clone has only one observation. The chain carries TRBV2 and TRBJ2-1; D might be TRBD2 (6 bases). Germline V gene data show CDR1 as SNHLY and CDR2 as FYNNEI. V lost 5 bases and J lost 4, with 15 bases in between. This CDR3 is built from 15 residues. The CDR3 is CASSWDSVGYNEQFF. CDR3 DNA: TGTGCCAGCAGTTGGGACTCGGTAGGGTACAATGAGCAGTTCTTC.

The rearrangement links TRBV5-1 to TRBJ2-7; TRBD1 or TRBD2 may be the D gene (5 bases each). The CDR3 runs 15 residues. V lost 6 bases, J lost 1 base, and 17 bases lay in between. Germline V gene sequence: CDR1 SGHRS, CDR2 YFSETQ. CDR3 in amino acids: CASTPTGTVSYEQYF. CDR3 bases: TGCGCCAGCACCCCCACCGGGACGGTGTCCTACGAGCAGTACTTC.

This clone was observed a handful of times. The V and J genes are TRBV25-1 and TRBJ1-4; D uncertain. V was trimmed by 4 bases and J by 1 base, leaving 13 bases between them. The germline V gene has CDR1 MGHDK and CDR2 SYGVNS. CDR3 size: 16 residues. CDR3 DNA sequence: TGTGCCAGCAGTGCGGGAGGCGCGGGAACTAATGAAAAACTGTTTTTT. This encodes CASSAGGAGTNEKLFF.

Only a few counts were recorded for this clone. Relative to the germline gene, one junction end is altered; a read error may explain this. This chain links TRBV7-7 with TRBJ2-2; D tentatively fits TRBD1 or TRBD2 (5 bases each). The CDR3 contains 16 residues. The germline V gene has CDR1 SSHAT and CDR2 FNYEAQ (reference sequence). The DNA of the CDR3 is TGTGCTAGCAGCCCCCCCGGGGACGCGAACACCGGGGAGCTGTTTTTT. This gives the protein CASSPPGDANTGELFF.

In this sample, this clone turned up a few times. The CDR3 loop is CASSYLRTSGQETQYF. The CDR3 DNA reads as TGTGCCAGCAGTTACCTCAGGACTAGTGGCCAAGAGACCCAGTACTTC. The J gene is TRBJ2-5, the V gene TRBV6-5; 7 positions agree with TRBD2. After removal of 2 bases from V and 1 base from J, the junction contained 7 bases not matched to a gene. This CDR3 region has 16 residues. Germline CDR1 is MNHEY and CDR2 is SVGAGI.

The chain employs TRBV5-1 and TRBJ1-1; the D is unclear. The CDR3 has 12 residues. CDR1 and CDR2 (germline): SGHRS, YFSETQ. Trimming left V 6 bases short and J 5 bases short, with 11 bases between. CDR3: CASKSGRTEAFF. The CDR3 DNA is TGCGCCAGCAAGAGTGGGAGGACTGAAGCTTTCTTT. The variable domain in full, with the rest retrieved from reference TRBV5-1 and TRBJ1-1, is KAGVTQTPRYLIKTRGQQVTLSCSPISGHRSVSWYQQTPGQGLQFLFEYFSETQRNKGNFPGRFSGRQFSNSRSEMNVSTLELGDSALYLCASKSGRTEAFFGQGTRLTVV.

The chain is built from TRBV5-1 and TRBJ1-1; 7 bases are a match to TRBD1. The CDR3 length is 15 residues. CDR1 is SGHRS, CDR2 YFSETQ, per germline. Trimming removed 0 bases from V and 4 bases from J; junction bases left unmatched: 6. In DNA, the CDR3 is TGCGCCAGCAGCTTGGGCCCCCCAGGGGGCACTGAAGCTTTCTTT. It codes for CASSLGPPGGTEAFF.

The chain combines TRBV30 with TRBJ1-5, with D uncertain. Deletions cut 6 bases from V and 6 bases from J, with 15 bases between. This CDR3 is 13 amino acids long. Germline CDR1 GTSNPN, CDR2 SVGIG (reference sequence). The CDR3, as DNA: TGTGCCTGCCAGTCGTACGTAGGTCAGCCCCAGCATTTT. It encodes CACQSYVGQPQHF.

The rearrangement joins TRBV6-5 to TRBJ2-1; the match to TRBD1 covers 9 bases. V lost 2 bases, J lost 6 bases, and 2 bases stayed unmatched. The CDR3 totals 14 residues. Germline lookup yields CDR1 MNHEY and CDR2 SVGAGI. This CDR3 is CASSYGQGINEQFF. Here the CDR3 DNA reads TGTGCCAGCAGTTACGGACAGGGGATCAATGAGCAGTTCTTC.

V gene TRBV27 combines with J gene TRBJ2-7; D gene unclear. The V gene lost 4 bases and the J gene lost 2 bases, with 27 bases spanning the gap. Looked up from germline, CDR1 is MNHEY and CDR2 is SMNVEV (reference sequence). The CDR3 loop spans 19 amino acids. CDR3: CASSYRVSDLRPPAYEQYF. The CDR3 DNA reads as TGTGCCAGCAGTTACCGGGTCAGCGACCTACGACCCCCAGCCTACGAGCAGTACTTC.